The 5 T cell receptor beta chains given below trace back to one sample, sequenced in a study of blood T cell repertoires in COVID-19. Assay used: immunoSEQ multiplex PCR; TCRdb lists only in-frame clones, some missing. The sample shows over 250,000 clones, around four fifths of them seen only once. Material for sequencing was peripheral blood. The receptors come from a woman aged 50 to 65 who had recovered from COVID-19.

This chain uses TRBV3-1 (or the pseudogene TRBV3-2) with TRBJ2-7, with TRBD2 matching 9 bases. Germline CDR1 LGHDT, CDR2 YNNKEL (reference sequence). This CDR3 comprises 14 residues. J gave up 7 bases and V 0 bases, and 4 bases lay outside the gene matches. This chain's CDR3 is CASSQDLLAGEQYF. In DNA, the CDR3 is TGTGCCAGCAGCCAAGATCTCCTAGCGGGAGAGCAGTACTTC.

This clone was counted once. DNA for the CDR3: TGTGCCAGCCGTCCGGGCGGGGAAACCTACGAGCAGTACTTC. It is translated as CASRPGGETYEQYF. The chain has TRBV5-4 and TRBJ2-7; maybe TRBD2 (6 bases). The V end was cut by 7 bases, the J end by 2 bases, with 16 bases between. Germline V gene data show CDR1 as SGHNT and CDR2 as YYREEE (reference sequence). CDR3 length: 14 residues.

The rearrangement uses TRBV28 and TRBJ1-1, with no clear D. V dropped 8 bases and J dropped 6 bases, with 13 bases sitting between them. Germline V CDR1 and CDR2: MDHEN, SYDVKM. This CDR3 spans 12 amino acids. The CDR3 reads CASGSFGSEAFF. For the CDR3, the DNA is TGTGCCAGCGGTTCTTTCGGGTCTGAAGCTTTCTTT.

The genes are TRBV18 and TRBJ1-5, with D unresolved. The V gene's germline CDR1 is KGHSH and CDR2 LQKENI. V lost 2 bases and J lost 5, with 7 bases in between. This CDR3 has 13 amino acids. CDR3 loop: CASSPSRDQPQHF. The CDR3 DNA sequence: TGTGCCAGCTCACCAAGTCGGGATCAGCCCCAGCATTTT. Combining the CDR3 with reference TRBV18 and TRBJ1-5 gives the whole variable domain NAGVMQNPRHLVRRRGQEARLRCSPMKGHSHVYWYRQLPEEGLKFMVYLQKENIIDESGMPKERFSAEFPKEGPSILRIQQVVRGDSAAYFCASSPSRDQPQHFGDGTRLSIL.

This chain joins TRBV3-1 (or the pseudogene TRBV3-2) and TRBJ1-1, with 8 bases matching TRBD1. This CDR3 is built from 22 residues. V was pared by 0 bases and J by 8 bases, with 29 bases of the junction left unmatched. Germline loops: CDR1 LGHDT, CDR2 YNNKEL (reference sequence). The CDR3 coding sequence is TGTGCCAGCAGCCAAGACGGACAGGGCCCAGATCTACGAAATGCGAGAACCATGGAAGCTTTCTTT. This encodes CASSQDGQGPDLRNARTMEAFF.